A selection of T cell receptor beta chains follows, all from one sample in a study of T cell clones after liver transplantation. Produced via immunoSEQ multiplex PCR; TCRdb's table is partial and in-frame only. The sample contains some 61,000 clones, about 70% of which appear only once. The sequencing here drew on CD4+ T cells from blood, taken at the 22-month timepoint. These receptors originate from a human patient who received a liver transplant. Some T cells may be transferred from the graft donor. Both conserved end residues are part of each CDR3. The D gene is left open where the match is weak. Clone size appears in some rows only: once, few, many, or a class for an expanded clone.

v_call: TRBV6-4; clone_size: -; d_call: -; j_call: TRBJ2-3; cdr3_aa: CASSDSGFPPTDTQYF; cdr3_nt: TGTGCCAGCAGTGACTCAGGGTTCCCCCCCACAGATACGCAGTATTTT
v_call: TRBV19; clone_size: -; d_call: TRBD1; j_call: TRBJ1-4; cdr3_aa: CASSPDRGREKLFF; cdr3_nt: TGTGCCAGTAGTCCAGACAGGGGGCGTGAAAAACTGTTTTTT
v_call: TRBV7-7; clone_size: -; d_call: -; j_call: TRBJ2-3; cdr3_aa: CASSLEFSRGSSTDTQYF; cdr3_nt: TGTGCTAGCAGCTTAGAGTTCTCTCGGGGCTCCTCCACAGATACGCAGTATTTT
v_call: TRBV7-6; clone_size: -; d_call: -; j_call: TRBJ2-1; cdr3_aa: CASSSIPTRGLHNEQFF; cdr3_nt: TGTGCCAGCAGCTCAATCCCTACGCGGGGGCTCCACAATGAGCAGTTCTTC
v_call: TRBV9; clone_size: -; d_call: -; j_call: TRBJ2-1; cdr3_aa: CASSVDPHNEQFF; cdr3_nt: TGTGCCAGCAGCGTTGACCCCCACAATGAGCAGTTCTTC
v_call: TRBV11-2; clone_size: -; d_call: -; j_call: TRBJ2-1; cdr3_aa: CASSSWGIDNEQFF; cdr3_nt: TGTGCCAGCAGCTCCTGGGGGATCGACAATGAGCAGTTCTTC
v_call: TRBV30; clone_size: -; d_call: TRBD1; j_call: TRBJ1-1; cdr3_aa: CACLGQVEAFF; cdr3_nt: TGTGCCTGCCTAGGACAGGTTGAAGCTTTCTTT
v_call: TRBV19; clone_size: -; d_call: TRBD1; j_call: TRBJ2-1; cdr3_aa: CASSRPLGTGDEQFF; cdr3_nt: TGTGCCAGTAGTAGGCCGCTAGGGACAGGGGATGAGCAGTTCTTC
v_call: TRBV6-1; clone_size: -; d_call: -; j_call: TRBJ1-1; cdr3_aa: CASNRQNTEAFF; cdr3_nt: TGTGCCAGCAACCGACAGAACACTGAAGCTTTCTTT
v_call: TRBV6-6; clone_size: -; d_call: TRBD1; j_call: TRBJ1-1; cdr3_aa: CATSTGGVGGTTEAFF; cdr3_nt: TGTGCCACTTCGACAGGGGGCGTAGGGGGAACCACTGAAGCTTTCTTT
v_call: TRBV2; clone_size: -; d_call: -; j_call: TRBJ1-6; cdr3_aa: CASSGTLMSYNSPLHF; cdr3_nt: TGTGCCAGCAGTGGGACCCTCATGAGCTATAATTCACCCCTCCACTTT
v_call: TRBV18; clone_size: few; d_call: -; j_call: TRBJ2-1; cdr3_aa: CASSPNRANEQFF; cdr3_nt: TGTGCCAGCTCACCGAACAGGGCCAATGAGCAGTTCTTC
v_call: TRBV28; clone_size: -; d_call: -; j_call: TRBJ2-3; cdr3_aa: CASRPGIHTDTQYF; cdr3_nt: TGTGCCAGCAGGCCCGGGATCCACACAGATACGCAGTATTTT
v_call: TRBV7-2; clone_size: -; d_call: -; j_call: TRBJ2-5; cdr3_aa: CASSLEHQETQYF; cdr3_nt: TGTGCCAGCAGCTTAGAGCACCAAGAGACCCAGTACTTC
v_call: TRBV30; clone_size: -; d_call: -; j_call: TRBJ1-2; cdr3_aa: CAWSPGTRDGYTF; cdr3_nt: TGTGCCTGGTCGCCTGGGACAAGGGATGGCTACACCTTC
v_call: TRBV19; clone_size: -; d_call: TRBD1; j_call: TRBJ1-2; cdr3_aa: CASTLQGEGYGYTF; cdr3_nt: TGTGCCAGTACCCTACAGGGGGAAGGCTATGGCTACACCTTC